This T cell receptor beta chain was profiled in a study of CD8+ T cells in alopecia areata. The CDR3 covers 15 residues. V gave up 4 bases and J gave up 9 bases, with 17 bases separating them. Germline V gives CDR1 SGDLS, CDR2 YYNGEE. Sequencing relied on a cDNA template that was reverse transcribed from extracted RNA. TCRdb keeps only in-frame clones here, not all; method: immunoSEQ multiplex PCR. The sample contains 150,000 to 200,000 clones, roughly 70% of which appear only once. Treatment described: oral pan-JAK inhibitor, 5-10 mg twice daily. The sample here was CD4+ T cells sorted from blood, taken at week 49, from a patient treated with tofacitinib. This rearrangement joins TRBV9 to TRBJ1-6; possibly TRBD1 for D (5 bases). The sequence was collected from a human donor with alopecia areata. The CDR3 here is CASSSGQIQSSPLHF. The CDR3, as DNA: TGTGCCAGCAGCTCCGGACAAATTCAGAGTTCACCCCTCCACTTT.